The clone carrying this T cell receptor (beta chain) was seen only a few times. Its target is not known. The source of the sample is a study of cytomegalovirus exposure and HLA in healthy donors. Study results and caveats: In a later analysis, HLA-C alleles had the fewest associated TCRs, DRB1 alleles the most.

The PCR contained 60 Vbeta and 13 Jbeta primers. TCRdb's copy holds only in-frame clones and misses some; the assay was immunoSEQ multiplex PCR. The sample includes 95,000 to 100,000 clones, roughly 74% of them seen just once. The CDR3 loop spans 15 amino acids. Germline assignment: CDR1 SGDLS and CDR2 YYNGEE. After removal of 3 bases from V and 7 bases from J, the junction contained 9 bases not matched to a gene. The receptor was isolated from a woman in her 40s in good health and CMV-seronegative. The chain uses TRBV9 and TRBJ1-4; 7 bases match TRBD1. The sample comprised PBMCs. CDR3 in amino acids: CASSAEDRYFEKLFF. The CDR3 DNA follows: TGTGCCAGCAGCGCAGAGGACAGGTATTTTGAAAAACTGTTTTTT.